Shown below are 20 T cell receptor beta chains from a single sample sequenced in a study of blood T cell repertoires in COVID-19. Here immunoSEQ multiplex PCR was the method, and the copy in TCRdb shows in-frame clones only, minus some. Of 95,000 to 110,000 clones in the sample, roughly 90% were seen once. The sample was peripheral blood. The receptor set was obtained from a man aged 35-49 years with active or convalescent COVID-19.

CDR3 in DNA: TGTGCCAGCAGTTTATGGGGGACAGCAAATCAGCCCCAGCATTTT. Translated: CASSLWGTANQPQHF. This chain uses TRBV27 with TRBJ1-5; 7 positions agree with TRBD1. Losses at the gene ends were 1 base for V and 4 bases for J; bases not matched to a gene: 4. Germline V CDR1 and CDR2: MNHEY, SMNVEV (reference sequence). The length of the CDR3 is 15 residues.

The V call is TRBV24-1, the J call TRBJ1-2, with TRBD1 matching 7 bases. Germline V gives CDR1 KGHDR, CDR2 SFDVKD. This CDR3 is built from 14 residues. V shed 4 bases and J 9 bases; nucleotides not matched to a gene: 10. The CDR3 protein is CATSETGATKSYTF. DNA for the CDR3: TGTGCCACCAGTGAAACAGGGGCGACAAAAAGCTACACCTTC.

Here the CDR3 DNA reads TGCGCCAGCAGCCGTGAGGGTATGGGGAACTATGGCTACACCTTC. Residues: CASSREGMGNYGYTF. The chain uses TRBV5-1 and TRBJ1-2; no clear D. CDR1 SGHRS and CDR2 YFSETQ come from the germline V gene. Trimming took off 4 bases at V and 2 bases at J, with 15 bases between the two ends. The CDR3 runs to 15 residues.

In DNA, the CDR3 is TGTGCCAGCAGCTTAGGGTCTGCTTTGGGCCCAGATACGCAGTATTTT. This translates into CASSLGSALGPDTQYF. The chain employs TRBV7-2 and TRBJ2-3; D unclear. CDR3 length: 16 amino acids. The germline V gene encodes CDR1 SGHTA and CDR2 FQGNSA. V was trimmed by 1 base and J by 4 bases, leaving 15 bases between them.

As regards this clone: The same CDR3 can be traced to other DNA sequences in this sample. V and J are TRBV18 and TRBJ2-7, with TRBD1 matching over 10 bases. This CDR3 contains 15 residues. Germline assignment: CDR1 KGHSH and CDR2 LQKENI. V shed 0 bases and J 2 bases; nucleotides not matched to a gene: 1. The CDR3: CASSPPGQGTYEQYF. The CDR3 DNA is TGTGCCAGCTCACCACCGGGACAGGGGACCTACGAGCAGTACTTC.

The rearrangement links TRBV28 to TRBJ1-4, with TRBD1 identical over 10 bases. This CDR3 is 15 amino acids long. V trimming: 2 bases; J trimming: 5 bases; junction bases outside the gene matches: 2. The germline CDR1 and CDR2 sequences are MDHEN and SYDVKM. The CDR3 DNA sequence: TGTGCCAGCAGTTTAGGGGACAGGGGAAATGAAAAACTGTTTTTT. Translated: CASSLGDRGNEKLFF.

The chain employs TRBV28 and TRBJ2-2; D uncertain. The CDR3 covers 16 residues. Trimming took off 5 bases at V and 0 bases at J, with 13 bases between the two ends. Per germline, CDR1 MDHEN and CDR2 SYDVKM. The CDR3, as DNA: TGTGCCAGCAGTCCCCTCAGCGCCGCGAACACCGGGGAGCTGTTTTTT. It translates to CASSPLSAANTGELFF.

The genes are TRBV19 and TRBJ2-5; 8 positions match TRBD1. Germline CDR1 reads LNHDA; CDR2 reads SQIVND (reference sequence). Trimming took 6 bases from V and 0 from J; bases not matched to a gene: 9. The CDR3 spans 16 residues. CDR3 DNA: TGTGCCAGTAGGCCCGGGACAGGCGGATACCAAGAGACCCAGTACTTC. Protein sequence: CASRPGTGGYQETQYF.

The chain is built from TRBV24-1 and TRBJ2-1; D may be TRBD2 (7 bases). The germline gives CDR1 KGHDR, CDR2 SFDVKD. CDR3 size: 14 residues. The V and J ends lost 9 bases and 4 bases respectively, with 15 bases between them. The CDR3 loop is CATPGGRAYNEQFF. The DNA of the CDR3 is TGTGCCACCCCCGGGGGGCGGGCATACAATGAGCAGTTCTTC.

The rearrangement links TRBV7-2 to TRBJ2-7; a possible D gene is TRBD2 (6 bases). This CDR3 contains 13 residues. In germline, CDR1 is SGHTA, CDR2 FQGNSA. V lost 3 bases to trimming and J lost 4 bases, with 10 bases between them. The CDR3 reads CASSFGGEYEQYF. CDR3 in DNA: TGTGCCAGCAGCTTTGGAGGGGAATACGAGCAGTACTTC. Full variable domain (outside the CDR3, taken from reference TRBV7-2 and TRBJ2-7): GAGVSQSPSNKVTEKGKDVELRCDPISGHTALYWYRQSLGQGLEFLIYFQGNSAPDKSGLPSDRFSAERTGGSVSTLTIQRTQQEDSAVYLCASSFGGEYEQYFGPGTRLTVT.

This sequence joins TRBV4-3 and TRBJ2-1, with 7 nucleotides matching TRBD2. The length of the CDR3 is 16 residues. Losses at the gene ends were 0 bases for V and 4 bases for J; bases not matched to a gene: 6. The germline gives CDR1 LGHNA, CDR2 YSLEER. CDR3 bases: TGCGCCAGCAGCCAAGATGGGGAGGGGCGATACAATGAGCAGTTCTTC. Encoded protein: CASSQDGEGRYNEQFF.

The V gene is TRBV6-6, the J gene TRBJ2-7; tentatively, D is TRBD2 (6 bases). This CDR3 spans 13 amino acids. Trimming cost V 5 bases and J 0 bases, with 8 bases left between them. Germline loops: CDR1 MNHNY, CDR2 SVGAGI (reference sequence). For the CDR3, the DNA is TGTGCCAGCAGTGGGAGGACCTCCTACGAGCAGTACTTC. Its protein is CASSGRTSYEQYF.

The sample holds one count of this clone. V and J are TRBV29-1 and TRBJ2-2, with 8 positions matching TRBD2. The CDR3 totals 12 residues. Germline V gene data show CDR1 as SQVTM and CDR2 as ANQGSEA. The ends lost 7 bases at V and 8 bases at J; junction bases unmatched: 6. For the CDR3, the DNA is TGCAGCGGGCAGCGGGAGACAGGGGAGCTGTTTTTT. Amino acid sequence: CSGQRETGELFF.

The chain combines TRBV19 with TRBJ2-7; D is unresolved. Between the trimmed V and J ends, which lost 1 base and 3 bases, there was a span of 10 bases. The CDR3 totals 14 residues. The germline CDR1 and CDR2 sequences are LNHDA and SQIVND (reference sequence). As DNA, the CDR3 is TGTGCCAGTAGTATAGGGCAGCGCCACTACGAGCAGTACTTC. Its translation is CASSIGQRHYEQYF.

The rearrangement uses TRBV6-2 or TRBV6-3 and TRBJ2-1, with 10 bases matching TRBD2. The germline CDR1 and CDR2 sequences are MNHEY and SVGEGT. Trimming removed 6 bases from V and 3 bases from J; junction bases left unmatched: 11. This CDR3 spans 17 amino acids. The CDR3 DNA sequence: TGTGCCAGCAGCCGGTGGACTAGCGGAAAACTCTACAATGAGCAGTTCTTC. It specifies CASSRWTSGKLYNEQFF.

The chain links TRBV7-9 to TRBJ1-1, with 10 bases identical to TRBD1. Germline CDR1 reads SEHNR; CDR2 reads FQNEAQ (reference sequence). This CDR3 spans 14 amino acids. Unmatched junction bases numbered 5, after V lost 5 bases and J lost 5 bases. The CDR3 bases are TGTGCCAGCAGCCCGCCGGGACAGGGGACTGAAGCTTTCTTT. This translates into CASSPPGQGTEAFF.

This clone came up once. V usage is TRBV19 and J usage is TRBJ2-7, with a tentative D call TRBD2 (6 bases). Trimming stripped 5 bases from V and 4 bases from J, with 12 bases between. The CDR3 covers 13 residues. Germline-derived CDR1 and CDR2 are LNHDA and SQIVND (reference sequence). CDR3 residues: CASSPGTAYEQYF. CDR3 nucleotide sequence: TGTGCCAGTAGTCCCGGGACTGCTTACGAGCAGTACTTC. Filled out from reference TRBV19 and TRBJ2-7, the complete variable domain reads DGGITQSPKYLFRKEGQNVTLSCEQNLNHDAMYWYRQDPGQGLRLIYYSQIVNDFQKGDIAEGYSVSREKKESFPLTVTSAQKNPTAFYLCASSPGTAYEQYFGPGTRLTVT.

The V call is TRBV14, the J call TRBJ2-1; TRBD1 might be the D (6 bases). CDR1 is SGHDN and CDR2 is FVKESK in the germline V gene. V lost 3 bases and J lost 0, with 12 bases in between. The CDR3 is made up of 16 amino acids. This CDR3 reads CASSHSTGISYNEQFF. CDR3 nucleotide sequence: TGTGCCAGCAGCCATAGCACAGGGATCTCCTACAATGAGCAGTTCTTC.

The chain carries TRBV3-1 (or the pseudogene TRBV3-2) and TRBJ2-7; D might be TRBD2 (5 bases). V lost 0 bases to trimming and J lost 2 bases, with 14 bases between them. CDR1 LGHDT and CDR2 YNNKEL come from the germline V gene (reference sequence). The CDR3 runs 16 residues. DNA of the CDR3: TGTGCCAGCAGCCAAGATTCTCGGGGAATGGCCTACGAGCAGTACTTC. Amino acid sequence: CASSQDSRGMAYEQYF.

This chain uses TRBV9 with TRBJ2-3; 8 bases align to TRBD2. This CDR3 spans 16 amino acids. J gave up 4 bases and V 7 bases, and 14 bases lay outside the gene matches. Germline lookup yields CDR1 SGDLS and CDR2 YYNGEE. CDR3 sequence: CASGSGAGGRADTQYF. CDR3 nucleotides: TGTGCCAGCGGTTCCGGGGCGGGAGGTAGGGCAGATACGCAGTATTTT.